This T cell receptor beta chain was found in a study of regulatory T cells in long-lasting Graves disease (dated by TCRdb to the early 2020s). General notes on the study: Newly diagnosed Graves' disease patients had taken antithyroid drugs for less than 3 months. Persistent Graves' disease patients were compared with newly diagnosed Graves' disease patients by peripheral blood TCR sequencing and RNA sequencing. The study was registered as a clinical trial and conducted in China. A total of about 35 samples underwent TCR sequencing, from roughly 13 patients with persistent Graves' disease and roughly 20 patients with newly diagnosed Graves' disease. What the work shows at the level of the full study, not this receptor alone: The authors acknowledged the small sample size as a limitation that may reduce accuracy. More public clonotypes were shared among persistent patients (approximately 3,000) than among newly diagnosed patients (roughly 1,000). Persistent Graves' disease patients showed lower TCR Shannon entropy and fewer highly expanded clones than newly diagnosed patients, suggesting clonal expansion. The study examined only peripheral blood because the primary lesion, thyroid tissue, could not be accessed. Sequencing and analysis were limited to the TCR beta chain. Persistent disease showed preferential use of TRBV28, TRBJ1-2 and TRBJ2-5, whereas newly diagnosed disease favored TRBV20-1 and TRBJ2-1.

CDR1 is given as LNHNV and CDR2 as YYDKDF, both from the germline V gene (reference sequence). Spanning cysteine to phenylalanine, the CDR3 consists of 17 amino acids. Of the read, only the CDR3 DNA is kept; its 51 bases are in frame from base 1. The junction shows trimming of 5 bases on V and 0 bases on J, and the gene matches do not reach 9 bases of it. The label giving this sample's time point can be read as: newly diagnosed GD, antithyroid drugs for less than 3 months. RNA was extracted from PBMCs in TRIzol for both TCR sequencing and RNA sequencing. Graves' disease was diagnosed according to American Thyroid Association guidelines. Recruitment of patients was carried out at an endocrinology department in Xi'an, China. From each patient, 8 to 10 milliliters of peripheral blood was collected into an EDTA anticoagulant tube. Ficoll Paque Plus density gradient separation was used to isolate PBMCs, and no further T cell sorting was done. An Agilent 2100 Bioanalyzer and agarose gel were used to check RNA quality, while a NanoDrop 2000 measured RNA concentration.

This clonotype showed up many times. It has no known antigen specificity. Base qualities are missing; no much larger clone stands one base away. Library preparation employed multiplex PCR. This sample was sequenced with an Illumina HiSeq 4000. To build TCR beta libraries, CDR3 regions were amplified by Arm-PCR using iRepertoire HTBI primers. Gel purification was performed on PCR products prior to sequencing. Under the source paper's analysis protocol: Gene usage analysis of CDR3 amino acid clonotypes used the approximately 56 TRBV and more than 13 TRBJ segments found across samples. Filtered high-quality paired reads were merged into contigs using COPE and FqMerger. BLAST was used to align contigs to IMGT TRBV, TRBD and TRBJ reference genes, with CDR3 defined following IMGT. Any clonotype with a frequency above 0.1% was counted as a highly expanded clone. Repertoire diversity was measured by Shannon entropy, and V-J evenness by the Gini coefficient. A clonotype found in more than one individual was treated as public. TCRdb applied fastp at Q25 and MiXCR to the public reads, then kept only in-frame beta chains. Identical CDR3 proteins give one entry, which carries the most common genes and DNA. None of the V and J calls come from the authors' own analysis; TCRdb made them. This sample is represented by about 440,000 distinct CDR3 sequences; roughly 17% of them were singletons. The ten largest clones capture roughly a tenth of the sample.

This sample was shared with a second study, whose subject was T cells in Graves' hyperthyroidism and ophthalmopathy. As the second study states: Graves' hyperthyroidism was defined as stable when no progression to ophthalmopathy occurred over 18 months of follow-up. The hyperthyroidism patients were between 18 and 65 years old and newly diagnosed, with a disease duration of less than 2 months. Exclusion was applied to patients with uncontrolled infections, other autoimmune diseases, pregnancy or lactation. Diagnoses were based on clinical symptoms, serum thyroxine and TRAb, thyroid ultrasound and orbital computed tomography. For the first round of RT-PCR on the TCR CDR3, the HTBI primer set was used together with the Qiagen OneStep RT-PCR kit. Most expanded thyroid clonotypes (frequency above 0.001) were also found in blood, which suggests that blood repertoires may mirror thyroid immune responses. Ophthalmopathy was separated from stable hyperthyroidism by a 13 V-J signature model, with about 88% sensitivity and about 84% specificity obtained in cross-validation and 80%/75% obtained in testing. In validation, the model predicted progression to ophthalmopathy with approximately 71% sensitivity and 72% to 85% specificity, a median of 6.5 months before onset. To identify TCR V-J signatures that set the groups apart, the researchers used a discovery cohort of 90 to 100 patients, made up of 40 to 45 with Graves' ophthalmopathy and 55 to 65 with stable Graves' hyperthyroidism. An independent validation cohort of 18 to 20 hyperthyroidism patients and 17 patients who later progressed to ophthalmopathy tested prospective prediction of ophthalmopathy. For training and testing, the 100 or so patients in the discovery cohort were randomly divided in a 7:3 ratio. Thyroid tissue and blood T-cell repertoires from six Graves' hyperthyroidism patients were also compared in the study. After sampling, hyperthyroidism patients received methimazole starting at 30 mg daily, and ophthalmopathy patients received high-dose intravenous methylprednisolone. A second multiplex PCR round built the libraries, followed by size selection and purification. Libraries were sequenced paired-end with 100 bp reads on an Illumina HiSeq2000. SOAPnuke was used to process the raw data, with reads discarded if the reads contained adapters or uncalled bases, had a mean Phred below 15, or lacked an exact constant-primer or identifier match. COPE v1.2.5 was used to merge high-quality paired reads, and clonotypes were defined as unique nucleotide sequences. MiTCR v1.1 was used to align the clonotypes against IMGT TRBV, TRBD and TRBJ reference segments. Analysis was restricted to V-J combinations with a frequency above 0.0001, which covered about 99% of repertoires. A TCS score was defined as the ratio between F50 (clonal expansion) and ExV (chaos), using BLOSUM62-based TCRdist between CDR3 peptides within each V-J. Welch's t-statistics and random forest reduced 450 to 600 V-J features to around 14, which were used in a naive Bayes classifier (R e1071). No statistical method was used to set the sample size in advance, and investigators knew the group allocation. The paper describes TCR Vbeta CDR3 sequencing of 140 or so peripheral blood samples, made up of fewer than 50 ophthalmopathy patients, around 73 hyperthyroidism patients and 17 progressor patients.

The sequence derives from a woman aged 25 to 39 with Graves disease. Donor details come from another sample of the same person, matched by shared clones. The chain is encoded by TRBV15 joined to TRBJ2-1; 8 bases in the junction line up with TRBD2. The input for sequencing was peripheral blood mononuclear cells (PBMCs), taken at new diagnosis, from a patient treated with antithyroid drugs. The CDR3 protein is CATSRSGSGSSYNEQFF. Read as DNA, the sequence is TGTGCCACCAGCCGCTCCGGCAGCGGGAGCTCCTACAATGAGCAGTTCTTC.